This T cell receptor (beta chain) is from a study of shared clonotypes between healthy human individuals (dated by TCRdb to the early 2020s). General notes on the study: A few men and two women, aged 18 to 49 years, made up the cohort. Between about 0.94 and 8.9 billion PBMCs per donor were obtained by leukapheresis. To increase sequencing depth and limit assay-specific biases, TCR repertoire library preparation and sequencing were carried out by different laboratories using diverse techniques. To estimate repertoire size and how much clonotypes are shared between individuals, the study performed deep sequencing of blood TCR repertoires from 4 to 6 healthy adults. For each donor, CD4 naive and CD4 memory were each run on three plates, CD8 naive on two plates, and CD8 memory on one plate.

Donors were healthy HIV-negative adults with no recently reported acute infections or vaccinations. Only Caucasian adults living in Nashville, Tennessee, USA were represented among the donors. CD8 memory samples combined magnetically selected CD45RO+ cells with CCR7-negative CD45RA+ effector memory (TemRA) cells. Blood was collected by leukapheresis, and PBMCs were isolated by Ficoll-Histopaque density gradient centrifugation and then cryopreserved in liquid nitrogen vapor phase. Purity and quantity of every magnetically sorted T cell population were checked by analytical flow cytometry. Genomic DNA was isolated from each sorted fraction and quantified by UV absorbance on a Nanodrop 2000c. TCR CDR3 regions were amplified from genomic DNA by multiplex PCR using the deep immunoSEQ assay. Extracted genomic DNA from each cell subset was spread evenly across all wells of several immunoSEQ 96-well plates, with each plate serving as a replicate. For sorted subsets, approximately 0.2 ug of genomic DNA, equivalent to some 30,000 T cell genomes, went into each replicate PCR. The purified libraries were quantified using a Qubit 3.0 fluorometer, sized with a Bioanalyzer 2100, and then quantified again using the KAPA Library Quantification kit. Each immunoSEQ 96-well plate was sequenced on its own single-read 150-cycle Illumina NextSeq 550 flow cell. The paper's data handling went like this. Because the immunoSEQ output held only junctional sequences and lacked quality scores, the filtering could not match the filtering applied to full-length reads. To assign V/J genes and CDR3, sequences were annotated against IMGT germline references using PyIR, a Python wrapper for IgBLAST v1.9. Reads were filtered out if the reads had weak V/J assignments (E-value above 1e-6), no CDR3, stop codons, out-of-frame junctions, or ambiguous translated residues. V3J clonotypes were defined as sequences sharing an identical inferred V gene, J gene, and CDR3 amino acid sequence. Percentage overlap between repertoires was computed as shared unique clonotypes divided by the size of the smaller repertoire. Repertoire richness was assessed with RTK rarefaction, the Chao1 estimator, and Recon v2.1 estimates of unobserved clonotypes. Generation probabilities were computed with OLGA for all TCRbeta clonotypes obtained by the gDNA method from a few donors. The source is immuneACCESS, and TCRdb retained only in-frame sequences with V and J called. Part of the clones is not carried over; for the studies checked, unresolved V genes explain less than half of this, and the remainder is unexplained. The V and J calls and clone size are taken from that table; D and trimming were inferred from the DNA. A total of about 320,000 clones appear in this sample, more than 75% of them only once. Clones ranked in the top ten supply around 15% of the sample.

On the study overall, not on this receptor specifically: Based on pairwise subsampling, the degree of clonotype sharing among donors was expected to be affected by sequencing depth. Sharing across several donors was observed for roughly 5.4% of naive CD4, 3.5% of naive CD8, about 2.3% of memory CD4, and about 0.38% of memory CD8 clonotypes. Rarefaction of sorted-subset datasets indicated incomplete sequencing despite the large sequencing depth. Naive subsets generally had larger estimated clonotype richness than memory subsets. Because the study included a small number of donors, the genetic and exposure-history diversity represented was limited. Sampling was restricted to blood, and TCR repertoires in tissues likely differ from the TCR repertoires found in blood. Compared with non-shared clonotypes, the clonotypes found in all four sorted-subset donors had higher generation probabilities.

About this clone itself: No antigen is known for it. No much larger clonotype is one base removed from it; base qualities were not supplied.

After removal of 5 bases from V and 2 bases from J, the junction retains 12 bases not matched to a gene. CDR1 and CDR2 (SGHAT, FQNNGV) derive from the germline V gene. The CDR3 spans 18 residues, from the cysteine through the phenylalanine. Only CDR3 DNA is held: 54 bases, read in frame from base 1. The rearranged chain carries TRBV11-2 and TRBJ2-5; 12 central bases correspond to TRBD2. The specimen sequenced was memory CD8+ T cells sorted from blood. Read against the paper, the sample's cell subset or site label means: CD45RO+ cells pooled with CCR7-negative TemRA cells. The receptor was isolated from a man younger than 35 in good health. The nucleotides are TGTGCCAGCAGCCCGGGGGGAACTAGCGGGAGGCAACAAGAGACCCAGTACTTC. It codes for CASSPGGTSGRQQETQYF.